A selection of T cell receptor beta chains follows, all from one sample in a study of blood T cell repertoires in COVID-19. Sequencing was performed with immunoSEQ multiplex PCR; in TCRdb, only in-frame clones are kept and a portion is missing. The table has some 240,000 clones, around 80% seen once; the top ten hold 7.2%. Source material: peripheral blood. All receptors come from a woman aged 70-85 years with acute or convalescent COVID-19. Both conserved end residues are part of each CDR3. A D gene is named only where the DNA matches it firmly. Rows give clone size only sometimes, using once, few, many, or a class for an expanded clone.

D gene	J gene	clone size	V gene	CDR3 protein	CDR3 DNA
-	TRBJ2-1	-	TRBV6-6	CASSPVYNEQFF	TGTGCCAGCAGTCCCGTCTACAATGAGCAGTTCTTC
-	TRBJ1-6	-	TRBV15	CATRPRQADNSPLHF	TGTGCCACCCGGCCTCGGCAGGCAGATAATTCACCCCTCCACTTT
TRBD2	TRBJ2-1	-	TRBV7-9	CASSQTSGGGINEQFF	TGTGCCAGCAGCCAGACTAGCGGGGGAGGTATAAATGAGCAGTTCTTC
-	TRBJ2-7	-	TRBV7-2	CASSQRRAYEQYF	TGTGCCAGCAGCCAAAGACGGGCCTACGAGCAGTACTTC
-	TRBJ1-5	-	TRBV30	CAWSVSGNQPQHF	TGTGCCTGGAGTGTGTCAGGGAATCAGCCCCAGCATTTT
TRBD1	TRBJ2-7	-	TRBV12-3/TRBV12-4	CASSPQGADEQYF	TGTGCCAGCAGTCCGCAGGGGGCGGACGAGCAGTACTTC
-	TRBJ1-1	-	TRBV3-1/TRBV3-2	CASSQWGGEAFF	TGTGCCAGCAGCCAGTGGGGAGGGGAAGCTTTCTTT
TRBD2	TRBJ2-6	few	TRBV5-1	CASSPPWGGSPGANVLTF	TGCGCCAGCAGCCCGCCCTGGGGAGGGTCGCCTGGGGCCAACGTCCTGACTTTC
-	TRBJ1-1	-	TRBV6-5	CASNPQGMNTEAFF	TGTGCCAGCAACCCCCAGGGGATGAACACTGAAGCTTTCTTT
-	TRBJ1-3	-	TRBV5-1	CASSLYPGERVNTIYF	TGCGCCAGCAGCTTGTATCCGGGGGAGAGAGTTAACACCATATATTTT